The clone carrying this T cell receptor (beta chain) was seen ten or more times. Its specificity is not known. TCRdb re-called the reads with MiXCR, one entry per CDR3 protein. Here the sample spans some 54,000 distinct CDR3 sequences, roughly a fifth being singletons. This entry comes from a study of T cell repertoires in cytomegalovirus infection. Looking at the study overall: CMV epitopes in the study were HLA-C-restricted (recently identified) and HLA-B-restricted (well studied). From public TCR beta signatures came an indication of both CMV infection and matching HLA type. Study results and limitations: Carriers of CMV and the relevant HLA type were discriminated by public TCR beta frequency. It was HLA-C-restricted CMV-specific TCR beta clonotypes that dominated the response ex vivo.

Germline V gene lookup returns CDR1 SEHNR and CDR2 FQNEAQ (reference sequence). The CDR3 consists of 12 residues. The J gene is TRBJ1-3, the V gene TRBV7-9, with no clear D. This TCR was recovered from a human donor in good health (CMV status not recorded). Some clones in this sample may be carry-over from other donors' samples. The sequences come from CD8+ T cells from cultured PBMCs, collected from culture after CMV antigen stimulation. The CDR3 loop reads CVARGSGNTIYF. The CDR3 bases are TGTGTCGCGCGGGGCTCTGGAAACACCATATATTTT.